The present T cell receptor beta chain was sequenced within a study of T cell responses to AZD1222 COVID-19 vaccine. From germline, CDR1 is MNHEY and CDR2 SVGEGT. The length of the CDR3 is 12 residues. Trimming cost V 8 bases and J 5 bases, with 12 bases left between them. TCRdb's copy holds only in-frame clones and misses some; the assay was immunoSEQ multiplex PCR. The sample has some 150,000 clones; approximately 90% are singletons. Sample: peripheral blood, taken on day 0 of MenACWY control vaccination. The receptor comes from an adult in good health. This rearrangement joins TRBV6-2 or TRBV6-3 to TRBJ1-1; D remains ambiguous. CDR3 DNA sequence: TGTGCCAGCGGCCAAGGCTGGACTGAAGCTTTCTTT. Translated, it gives CASGQGWTEAFF.